A selection of T cell receptor beta chains follows, all from one sample in a study of T cells in Graves' hyperthyroidism and ophthalmopathy. TCRdb reprocessed the multiplex PCR reads via MiXCR and lists one record per CDR3 protein. The data show 500,000 to 800,000 distinct CDR3 sequences, 45% seen once. Sequenced input: peripheral blood or thyroid tissue (not recorded which). All receptors derive from an adult man with Graves' disease, either hyperthyroidism or ophthalmopathy (not recorded which). The CDR3 runs from the conserved cysteine through the conserved F or W. Fields, in order: V gene, clone size, J gene, D gene, CDR3 protein, CDR3 DNA. D genes are given only for firm matches. The size entry is marked missing in some rows and otherwise reads once, few, many or a size class.

v_gene: TRBV20-1; abundance: many; j_gene: TRBJ2-7; d_gene: TRBD1; CDR3aa: CSAQTGDLYEQYF; CDR3nt: TGCAGTGCACAGACAGGGGATCTGTACGAGCAGTACTTC
v_gene: TRBV7-6; abundance: -; j_gene: TRBJ1-4; d_gene: -; CDR3aa: CASSLGRTGKLFF; CDR3nt: TGTGCCAGCAGCTTAGGAAGGACTGGAAAACTGTTTTTT
v_gene: TRBV29-1; abundance: many; j_gene: TRBJ2-7; d_gene: -; CDR3aa: CSVAKGSSYEQYF; CDR3nt: TGCAGCGTTGCCAAAGGGAGCTCCTACGAGCAGTACTTC
v_gene: TRBV24-1; abundance: many; j_gene: TRBJ2-5; d_gene: TRBD1; CDR3aa: CATSVVTTGDHQETQYF; CDR3nt: TGTGCCACCAGTGTTGTGACAACAGGGGACCACCAAGAGACCCAGTACTTC
v_gene: TRBV7-9; abundance: -; j_gene: TRBJ2-7; d_gene: -; CDR3aa: CASSLELGSPYEQYF; CDR3nt: TGTGCCAGCAGCTTGGAACTAGGAAGCCCCTACGAGCAGTACTTC
v_gene: TRBV9; abundance: many; j_gene: TRBJ1-1; d_gene: -; CDR3aa: CASSVGSNTEAFF; CDR3nt: TGCGCCAGCAGCGTGGGGTCGAACACTGAAGCTTTCTTT
v_gene: TRBV7-9; abundance: -; j_gene: TRBJ1-6; d_gene: -; CDR3aa: CASSLGLEPASPLHF; CDR3nt: TGTGCCAGCAGCTTAGGACTTGAGCCTGCTTCACCCCTCCACTTT
v_gene: TRBV27; abundance: few; j_gene: TRBJ1-1; d_gene: TRBD1; CDR3aa: CASSLAGGIAEAFF; CDR3nt: TGTGCCAGCAGTTTAGCAGGGGGCATCGCTGAAGCTTTCTTT
v_gene: TRBV6-5; abundance: -; j_gene: TRBJ1-1; d_gene: -; CDR3aa: CASSYSFTWATEAFF; CDR3nt: TGTGCCAGCAGTTACTCTTTCACATGGGCCACTGAAGCTTTCTTT
v_gene: TRBV20-1; abundance: few; j_gene: TRBJ1-6; d_gene: -; CDR3aa: CSARDQGKHNSPLHF; CDR3nt: TGCAGTGCTAGAGATCAGGGGAAGCATAATTCACCCCTCCACTTT
v_gene: TRBV10-2; abundance: many; j_gene: TRBJ2-7; d_gene: -; CDR3aa: CASGVLPTYEQYF; CDR3nt: TGCGCCAGCGGGGTACTCCCAACCTACGAGCAGTACTTC
v_gene: TRBV2; abundance: -; j_gene: TRBJ1-5; d_gene: TRBD1; CDR3aa: CASSPTGTGQPQHF; CDR3nt: TGTGCCAGCAGCCCGACAGGGACAGGTCAGCCCCAGCATTTT
v_gene: TRBV10-3; abundance: -; j_gene: TRBJ1-6; d_gene: -; CDR3aa: CANKGTRSSYNSPLHF; CDR3nt: TGTGCCAACAAGGGCACCCGGAGCTCCTATAATTCACCCCTCCACTTT
v_gene: TRBV24-1; abundance: many; j_gene: TRBJ2-7; d_gene: -; CDR3aa: CATSDHQGTHEQYF; CDR3nt: TGTGCCACCAGTGACCACCAGGGGACCCACGAGCAGTACTTC
v_gene: TRBV12-3/TRBV12-4; abundance: -; j_gene: TRBJ1-3; d_gene: TRBD1; CDR3aa: CASSLKRGRVGNTIYF; CDR3nt: TGTGCCAGCAGTTTAAAGAGGGGGCGAGTTGGAAACACCATATATTTT
v_gene: TRBV10-3; abundance: once; j_gene: TRBJ1-1; d_gene: -; CDR3aa: CASSYSWAGLAFF; CDR3nt: TGTGCCAGCAGTTACTCTTGGGCAGGGTTAGCTTTCTTT
v_gene: TRBV6-1; abundance: -; j_gene: TRBJ1-2; d_gene: -; CDR3aa: CASTQLGGNYGYTF; CDR3nt: TGTGCCAGCACTCAACTAGGGGGGAACTATGGCTACACCTTC
v_gene: TRBV6-6; abundance: few; j_gene: TRBJ1-5; d_gene: -; CDR3aa: CASSPSPQPQHF; CDR3nt: TGTGCCAGCAGTCCCAGTCCTCAGCCCCAGCATTTT
v_gene: TRBV7-9; abundance: many; j_gene: TRBJ2-7; d_gene: -; CDR3aa: CASSRDGPGYEQYF; CDR3nt: TGTGCCAGCAGCCGGGACGGACCAGGCTACGAGCAGTACTTC
v_gene: TRBV7-9; abundance: -; j_gene: TRBJ1-1; d_gene: TRBD1; CDR3aa: CASSLETGTGNTEAFF; CDR3nt: TGTGCCAGCAGCTTAGAAACCGGGACAGGGAACACTGAAGCTTTCTTT
v_gene: TRBV2; abundance: -; j_gene: TRBJ1-1; d_gene: TRBD1; CDR3aa: CASSYPYTGQLEAFF; CDR3nt: TGTGCCAGCAGTTACCCTTACACGGGACAGCTTGAAGCTTTCTTT
v_gene: TRBV2; abundance: many; j_gene: TRBJ1-2; d_gene: TRBD1; CDR3aa: CASSEPMTQGAFGYTF; CDR3nt: TGTGCCAGCAGTGAACCGATGACACAGGGGGCGTTCGGCTACACCTTC
v_gene: TRBV2; abundance: -; j_gene: TRBJ1-5; d_gene: TRBD1; CDR3aa: CASSAKWTGDQPQHF; CDR3nt: TGTGCCAGCAGTGCTAAATGGACAGGGGATCAGCCCCAGCATTTT
v_gene: TRBV12-3/TRBV12-4; abundance: few; j_gene: TRBJ1-4; d_gene: TRBD1; CDR3aa: CASSLQGAPTNEKLFF; CDR3nt: TGTGCCAGCAGTTTGCAGGGGGCTCCAACTAATGAAAAACTGTTTTTT
v_gene: TRBV24-1; abundance: -; j_gene: TRBJ1-2; d_gene: TRBD1; CDR3aa: CATSDPGTGHYGYTF; CDR3nt: TGTGCCACCAGTGATCCCGGGACAGGGCACTATGGCTACACCTTC
v_gene: TRBV28; abundance: -; j_gene: TRBJ1-5; d_gene: -; CDR3aa: CASSFASGQPQHF; CDR3nt: TGTGCCAGCAGTTTTGCTTCTGGTCAGCCCCAGCATTTT
v_gene: TRBV15; abundance: -; j_gene: TRBJ1-4; d_gene: -; CDR3aa: CATSSAGQRKLFF; CDR3nt: TGTGCCACCAGCAGTGCGGGGCAACGAAAACTGTTTTTT
v_gene: TRBV2; abundance: -; j_gene: TRBJ2-7; d_gene: TRBD2; CDR3aa: CASKPNHPGPTSGTSYEQYF; CDR3nt: TGTGCCAGCAAACCAAACCATCCCGGGCCGACTAGCGGGACTAGTTACGAGCAGTACTTC
v_gene: TRBV29-1; abundance: -; j_gene: TRBJ2-5; d_gene: -; CDR3aa: CSVSDPGSGKTQYF; CDR3nt: TGCAGCGTCTCGGACCCCGGGAGTGGAAAGACCCAGTACTTC
v_gene: TRBV12-3/TRBV12-4; abundance: few; j_gene: TRBJ1-5; d_gene: -; CDR3aa: CASSLSASQPQHF; CDR3nt: TGTGCCAGCAGTTTATCGGCGTCGCAGCCCCAGCATTTT
v_gene: TRBV19; abundance: -; j_gene: TRBJ2-1; d_gene: -; CDR3aa: CASTEGGSQETQFF; CDR3nt: TGTGCCAGTACCGAGGGTGGTAGCCAAGAGACCCAGTTCTTC
v_gene: TRBV20-1; abundance: few; j_gene: TRBJ1-1; d_gene: -; CDR3aa: CSARWALGHTEAFF; CDR3nt: TGCAGTGCTAGATGGGCCCTCGGTCACACTGAAGCTTTCTTT
v_gene: TRBV12-3/TRBV12-4; abundance: many; j_gene: TRBJ1-1; d_gene: -; CDR3aa: CASSEGQAEAFF; CDR3nt: TGTGCCAGCAGTGAGGGACAAGCTGAAGCTTTCTTT
v_gene: TRBV6-5; abundance: few; j_gene: TRBJ2-5; d_gene: TRBD2; CDR3aa: CASSYIGGSQETQYF; CDR3nt: TGTGCCAGCAGTTACATTGGCGGGAGTCAAGAGACCCAGTACTTC
v_gene: TRBV10-3; abundance: many; j_gene: TRBJ2-6; d_gene: -; CDR3aa: CAISDDISGANVLTF; CDR3nt: TGTGCCATCAGTGACGATATCTCTGGGGCCAACGTCCTGACTTTC
v_gene: TRBV7-9; abundance: many; j_gene: TRBJ2-7; d_gene: -; CDR3aa: CASSLEGVAAYEQYF; CDR3nt: TGTGCCAGCAGCTTAGAAGGGGTCGCCGCCTACGAGCAGTACTTC
v_gene: TRBV19; abundance: -; j_gene: TRBJ1-1; d_gene: -; CDR3aa: CASSEAGETEAFF; CDR3nt: TGTGCCAGTAGTGAAGCAGGGGAGACTGAAGCTTTCTTT
v_gene: TRBV10-3; abundance: once; j_gene: TRBJ1-1; d_gene: -; CDR3aa: CAISDGDLESEAFF; CDR3nt: TGTGCCATCAGTGACGGAGACCTAGAATCTGAAGCTTTCTTT
v_gene: TRBV5-4; abundance: -; j_gene: TRBJ2-5; d_gene: -; CDR3aa: CASSGARGEETQYF; CDR3nt: TGTGCCAGCAGCGGCGCCAGGGGGGAAGAGACCCAGTACTTC
v_gene: TRBV7-8; abundance: -; j_gene: TRBJ1-1; d_gene: -; CDR3aa: CASSLLGRGLNTEAFF; CDR3nt: TGTGCCAGCAGCTTACTAGGGCGTGGGTTGAACACTGAAGCTTTCTTT
v_gene: TRBV7-8; abundance: -; j_gene: TRBJ2-2; d_gene: -; CDR3aa: CASSTNRETGELFF; CDR3nt: TGTGCCAGCAGCACAAACAGGGAAACCGGGGAGCTGTTTTTT
v_gene: TRBV7-9; abundance: many; j_gene: TRBJ1-1; d_gene: -; CDR3aa: CASSSHGSEAFF; CDR3nt: TGTGCCAGCAGCTCCCACGGCTCTGAAGCTTTCTTT
v_gene: TRBV20-1; abundance: few; j_gene: TRBJ1-2; d_gene: TRBD1; CDR3aa: CSARDLQGALGYTF; CDR3nt: TGCAGTGCTAGAGATCTTCAGGGGGCGCTTGGCTACACCTTC
v_gene: TRBV6-5; abundance: -; j_gene: TRBJ1-2; d_gene: -; CDR3aa: CAISYSSGAGYTF; CDR3nt: TGTGCCATCAGTTACTCGTCAGGGGCCGGCTACACCTTC
v_gene: TRBV29-1; abundance: many; j_gene: TRBJ2-5; d_gene: TRBD2; CDR3aa: CSQAAGVKQTQYF; CDR3nt: TGCAGCCAGGCTGCGGGGGTAAAACAGACCCAGTACTTC
v_gene: TRBV7-2; abundance: many; j_gene: TRBJ1-5; d_gene: TRBD1; CDR3aa: CASSRQGAAANQPQHF; CDR3nt: TGTGCCAGCAGCCGACAGGGGGCTGCGGCAAATCAGCCCCAGCATTTT
v_gene: TRBV13; abundance: few; j_gene: TRBJ1-2; d_gene: -; CDR3aa: CASSLGRAGLIYGYTF; CDR3nt: TGTGCCAGCAGCTTAGGCCGGGCAGGTCTGATCTATGGCTACACCTTC
v_gene: TRBV20-1; abundance: -; j_gene: TRBJ2-5; d_gene: TRBD1; CDR3aa: CSARTGARGTQYF; CDR3nt: TGCAGTGCTAGAACAGGGGCTAGAGGGACCCAGTACTTC
v_gene: TRBV7-9; abundance: many; j_gene: TRBJ2-6; d_gene: -; CDR3aa: CASSLDRISGANVLTF; CDR3nt: TGTGCCAGCAGCCTTGACAGGATCTCTGGGGCCAACGTCCTGACTTTC
v_gene: TRBV20-1; abundance: few; j_gene: TRBJ2-5; d_gene: -; CDR3aa: CSAREPLAQETQYF; CDR3nt: TGCAGTGCTAGAGAGCCACTAGCTCAAGAGACCCAGTACTTC
v_gene: TRBV7-9; abundance: -; j_gene: TRBJ1-6; d_gene: -; CDR3aa: CASHSGRVLSPLHF; CDR3nt: TGTGCCAGCCACTCCGGACGGGTTCTTTCACCCCTCCACTTT
v_gene: TRBV2; abundance: -; j_gene: TRBJ1-1; d_gene: TRBD1; CDR3aa: CASFDRGTTEAFF; CDR3nt: TGTGCCAGCTTTGACAGGGGGACTACTGAAGCTTTCTTT
v_gene: TRBV7-9; abundance: many; j_gene: TRBJ1-1; d_gene: TRBD1; CDR3aa: CASSLLQGGTEAFF; CDR3nt: TGTGCCAGCAGCTTGCTACAGGGGGGCACTGAAGCTTTCTTT
v_gene: TRBV20-1; abundance: -; j_gene: TRBJ2-2; d_gene: -; CDR3aa: CSARPLTTDTGELFF; CDR3nt: TGCAGTGCTCGCCCGCTGACTACCGACACCGGGGAGCTGTTTTTT
v_gene: TRBV7-2; abundance: -; j_gene: TRBJ1-5; d_gene: TRBD1; CDR3aa: CASSQSVARTGGLYQPQHF; CDR3nt: TGTGCCAGCAGCCAATCAGTAGCTCGGACAGGCGGCCTATATCAGCCCCAGCATTTT
v_gene: TRBV12-3/TRBV12-4; abundance: few; j_gene: TRBJ2-5; d_gene: -; CDR3aa: CASSLARVDQETQYF; CDR3nt: TGTGCCAGCAGTTTAGCCAGGGTCGACCAAGAGACCCAGTACTTC
v_gene: TRBV20-1; abundance: few; j_gene: TRBJ1-5; d_gene: -; CDR3aa: CSASDGINQPQHF; CDR3nt: TGCAGTGCTAGTGACGGAATCAATCAGCCCCAGCATTTT
v_gene: TRBV29-1; abundance: many; j_gene: TRBJ1-1; d_gene: -; CDR3aa: CSVESVGLNTEAFF; CDR3nt: TGCAGCGTTGAATCCGTGGGGTTGAACACTGAAGCTTTCTTT
v_gene: TRBV11-1; abundance: many; j_gene: TRBJ2-7; d_gene: -; CDR3aa: CASRKTGSYEQYF; CDR3nt: TGTGCCAGCAGGAAGACAGGTTCGTACGAGCAGTACTTC